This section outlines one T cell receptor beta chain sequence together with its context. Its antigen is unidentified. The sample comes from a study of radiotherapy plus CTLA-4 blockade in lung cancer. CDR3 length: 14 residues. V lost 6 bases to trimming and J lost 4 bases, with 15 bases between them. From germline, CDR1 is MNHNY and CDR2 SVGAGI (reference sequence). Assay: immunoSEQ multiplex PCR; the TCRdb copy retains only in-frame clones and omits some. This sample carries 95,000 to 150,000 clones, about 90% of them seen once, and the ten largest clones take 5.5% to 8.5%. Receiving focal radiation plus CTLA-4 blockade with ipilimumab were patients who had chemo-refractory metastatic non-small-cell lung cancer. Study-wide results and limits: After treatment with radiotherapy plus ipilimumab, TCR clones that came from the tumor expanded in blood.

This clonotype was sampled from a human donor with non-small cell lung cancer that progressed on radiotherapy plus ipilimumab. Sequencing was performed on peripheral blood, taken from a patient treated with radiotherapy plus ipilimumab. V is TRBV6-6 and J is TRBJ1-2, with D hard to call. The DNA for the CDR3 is TGTGCCAGCAGAGACCAGGCAGCCCTCTATGGCTACACCTTC. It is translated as CASRDQAALYGYTF.